The 9 T cell receptor beta chains presented below share a single source sample, sequenced in a study of shared clonotypes between healthy human individuals. Only in-frame clones appear in the TCRdb table, and some are missing; sequencing was by immunoSEQ multiplex PCR. The table shows 1,500,000 or so clones, with approximately 98.5% occurring only once. Sequenced sample: naive CD4+ T cells sorted from blood. The sample's subset: CD45RA+ positively selected. These receptors were obtained from a man aged 25 to 45 in good health.

This clone was recorded once. J is TRBJ2-3 and V is TRBV11-1, with 7 bases that match TRBD1. The CDR3 is made up of 15 amino acids. Trimming took 4 bases from V and 4 from J; bases not matched to a gene: 8. Looked up from germline, CDR1 is SGHAT and CDR2 is FQDESV (reference sequence). CDR3 DNA sequence: TGTGCCAGCAGCTACCCTGGCAGGGGGTCAGATACGCAGTATTTT. It translates to CASSYPGRGSDTQYF.

The V and J genes are TRBV28 and TRBJ2-7; maybe TRBD1 (6 bases). V was shortened by 5 bases and J by 2 bases, with 16 bases between the two germline ends. Looked up from germline, CDR1 is MDHEN and CDR2 is SYDVKM. The CDR3 contains 15 residues. The CDR3 coding sequence is TGTGCCAGCAGTACCGGGACAATTGTACCCTACGAGCAGTACTTC. Encoded protein: CASSTGTIVPYEQYF.

The chain combines TRBV19 with TRBJ1-2; 9 bases align to TRBD1. The junction had 5 bases not matched to a gene; V was cut back by 3 bases and J by 6 bases. Germline V gene lookup returns CDR1 LNHDA and CDR2 SQIVND (reference sequence). CDR3 length equals 14 residues. Here the CDR3 reads CASSMGQGYDGYTF. The CDR3 DNA reads as TGTGCCAGTAGTATGGGACAGGGTTACGATGGCTACACCTTC.

The chain is built from TRBV14 and TRBJ2-7, with D perhaps matching TRBD1 (6 bases). The CDR3 spans 16 residues. The V end lost 0 bases, the J end lost 6 bases, and 18 bases lay between the germline ends. Germline V lookup: CDR1 SGHDN, CDR2 FVKESK. The CDR3 region is CASSQDLNRVFLEQYF. The DNA of the CDR3 is TGTGCCAGCAGCCAAGATCTCAACAGGGTTTTCCTCGAGCAGTACTTC.

The chain employs TRBV10-3 and TRBJ2-3; the match to TRBD2 covers 9 bases. Germline assignment: CDR1 ENHRY and CDR2 SYGVKD. This CDR3 contains 16 residues. After removal of 2 bases from V and 1 base from J, the junction contained 4 bases not matched to a gene. The CDR3 bases are TGTGCCATCAGTGAGGGGGGGACTAGCCGCACAGATACGCAGTATTTT. It yields the protein CAISEGGTSRTDTQYF.

This chain uses TRBV5-1 with TRBJ2-1; D may be TRBD1 (5 bases). Germline V gene lookup returns CDR1 SGHRS and CDR2 YFSETQ. V lost 4 bases to trimming and J lost 5 bases, with 19 bases between them. This CDR3 is built from 16 residues. In nucleotides, the CDR3 is TGCGCCAGCAGCCCGACTTACGGGTTAGGGGACAATGAGCAGTTCTTC. Its protein product is CASSPTYGLGDNEQFF.

V is TRBV2 and J is TRBJ1-1; D is unclear. CDR1 and CDR2 (germline): SNHLY, FYNNEI. The CDR3 is made up of 13 amino acids. Trimming removed 8 bases at V and 1 base at J, with 11 bases between. CDR3 coding DNA: TGTGCCAGCGGGTTTGAATCGAACACTGAAGCTTTCTTT. Translated: CASGFESNTEAFF.

CDR3 sequence: CASSSSSNQPQHF. The CDR3 DNA is TGTGCCAGCAGTTCTAGTTCGAATCAGCCCCAGCATTTT. The gene calls are TRBV27 and TRBJ1-5; unclear D gene. Germline V CDR1 and CDR2: MNHEY, SMNVEV (reference sequence). Trimming removed 4 bases at V and 4 bases at J, with 8 bases between. The CDR3 contains 13 residues.

The rearrangement joins TRBV2 to TRBJ2-5; 7 bases line up with TRBD2. After removal of 0 bases from V and 3 bases from J, the junction contained 4 bases not matched to a gene. CDR1 and CDR2 (germline): SNHLY, FYNNEI. This CDR3 has 15 residues. CDR3: CASSEALAEEETQYF. CDR3 DNA: TGTGCCAGCAGTGAAGCGCTAGCGGAGGAAGAGACCCAGTACTTC.